The present T cell receptor (beta chain) was sequenced within a study of regulatory T cells in long-lasting Graves disease. As for the study in general: Graves' patients diagnosed newly had used antithyroid drugs under 3 months.

Time point: newly diagnosed GD, antithyroid drugs for less than 3 months. With RNA extracted from PBMCs as input, the TCR library was made. A blood draw put roughly 10 milliliters of peripheral blood into EDTA tubes. General study results and limits: Researchers reported studying only peripheral blood, not thyroid tissue. Lower TCR diversity was seen in persistent Graves' patients than in newly diagnosed ones.

Details on this clonotype: Its antigen is undetermined.

In germline, CDR1 is SGHNT, CDR2 YYREEE (reference sequence). Trimming cost V 4 bases and J 0 bases, with 17 bases left between them. This CDR3 region has 17 residues. Arm-PCR of CDR3 regions with iRepertoire HTBI primers generated TCR beta libraries. Using its own MiXCR run on the multiplex PCR reads, TCRdb lists one record per CDR3 protein. The profile shows about 610,000 distinct CDR3 sequences, approximately 16% of them singletons. This sample also appeared in a second study, on T cells in Graves' hyperthyroidism and ophthalmopathy.

This receptor was obtained from a man between 18 and 35 years old with Graves disease. The source material was peripheral blood mononuclear cells (PBMCs), sampled at new diagnosis, from a patient treated with antithyroid drugs. The genes are TRBV5-4 and TRBJ2-1; D perhaps matches TRBD1 (5 bases). This CDR3 reads CASSLPRQRSSYNEQFF. For the CDR3, the DNA is TGTGCCAGCAGCCTACCGAGACAGAGAAGCTCCTACAATGAGCAGTTCTTC.